The rows below give T cell receptor beta chains drawn from one sample of a study of T cell responses to AZD1222 COVID-19 vaccine. TCRdb's copy holds only in-frame clones and misses some; the assay was immunoSEQ multiplex PCR. The repertoire holds roughly 100,000 clones, with roughly nine tenths as singletons. The sequencing here drew on peripheral blood, taken on day 0 of AZD1222 vaccination. Receptor source: an adult in good health. The CDR3 runs from the conserved cysteine through the conserved F or W. A D gene is named only where the DNA matches it firmly. The size of a clone is reported for some rows only, either as once, few or many, or as a class for expanded clones.

J: TRBJ2-7
V: TRBV11-2
size: few
D: -
DNA: TGTGCCAGCAGCCTCGGATCAAGCGGGGAGCAGTACTTC
CDR3: CASSLGSSGEQYF

J: TRBJ1-6
V: TRBV6-6
size: -
D: TRBD1
DNA: TGTGCCAGCAGTTTACAGGGGTGGAATTCACCCCTCCACTTT
CDR3: CASSLQGWNSPLHF

J: TRBJ2-7
V: TRBV5-8
size: once
D: -
DNA: TGTGCCAGCAGACGGACAGAAGGCGCCTACGAGCAGTACTTC
CDR3: CASRRTEGAYEQYF

J: TRBJ2-1
V: TRBV10-3
size: -
D: TRBD2
DNA: TGTGCCATCAGTGAGTCCCTAGCGGGGGGGACTGAGCAGTTCTTC
CDR3: CAISESLAGGTEQFF

J: TRBJ1-1
V: TRBV5-1
size: -
D: -
DNA: TGCGCCAGCAGCTTGGGGACCAGGGCTGAAGCTTTCTTT
CDR3: CASSLGTRAEAFF

J: TRBJ2-3
V: TRBV24-1
size: once
D: TRBD2
DNA: TGTGCCACCAGTGATTTGAGTAGCGGGGGGGGCCCCCCAGATACGCAGTATTTT
CDR3: CATSDLSSGGGPPDTQYF

J: TRBJ2-3
V: TRBV7-3
size: few
D: -
DNA: TGTGCCAGCAGCCGTACCCAGGATACGCAGTATTTT
CDR3: CASSRTQDTQYF

J: TRBJ1-2
V: TRBV18
size: -
D: -
DNA: TGTGCCAGCTCACCAAGTGGGTGGGGTGACTATGGCTACACCTTC
CDR3: CASSPSGWGDYGYTF

J: TRBJ1-1
V: TRBV11-2
size: once
D: -
DNA: TGTGCCAGCAGCTTAGTTTTTGGGAGTGAAGCTTTCTTT
CDR3: CASSLVFGSEAFF

J: TRBJ1-1
V: TRBV18
size: -
D: TRBD1
DNA: TGTGCCAGCTCACTACAGACAGGGGCGGGTGAAGCTTTCTTT
CDR3: CASSLQTGAGEAFF

J: TRBJ1-3
V: TRBV3-1/TRBV3-2
size: once
D: -
DNA: TGTGCCAGCAGCCAAAGAGGAAACACCATATATTTT
CDR3: CASSQRGNTIYF

J: TRBJ1-1
V: TRBV6-5
size: -
D: -
DNA: TGTGCCAGCAAAGACGGTGGGGGGACTGAAGCTTTCTTT
CDR3: CASKDGGGTEAFF

J: TRBJ2-7
V: TRBV4-2
size: -
D: -
DNA: TGTGCCAGCAGCCAAGAGGCACGGACCTACGAGCAGTACTTC
CDR3: CASSQEARTYEQYF

J: TRBJ2-5
V: TRBV7-3
size: -
D: -
DNA: TGTGCCAGCAGCTTAACGTCGGATAGAGAGACCCAGTACTTC
CDR3: CASSLTSDRETQYF

J: TRBJ2-7
V: TRBV6-2/TRBV6-3
size: -
D: TRBD1
DNA: TGTGCCAGCAGTTACTTGACAGGGGGAAAAAGCGAGCAGTACTTC
CDR3: CASSYLTGGKSEQYF

J: TRBJ1-1
V: TRBV19
size: -
D: -
DNA: TGTGCCAGTAGTATCGGGCTCCGCTTGGTCGTCACTGAAGCTTTCTTT
CDR3: CASSIGLRLVVTEAFF

J: TRBJ1-1
V: TRBV9
size: -
D: TRBD1
DNA: TGTGCCAGCAGCGGACAGGGGAACACTGAAGCTTTCTTT
CDR3: CASSGQGNTEAFF

J: TRBJ1-6
V: TRBV30
size: -
D: -
DNA: TGTGCCTATTCCCAGGAGGGGGATTCACCCCTCCACTTT
CDR3: CAYSQEGDSPLHF

J: TRBJ2-7
V: TRBV5-4
size: once
D: TRBD1
DNA: TGTGCCAGCAGCTTAGGACAGGGAGCCCACGAGCAGTACTTC
CDR3: CASSLGQGAHEQYF

J: TRBJ1-1
V: TRBV3-1/TRBV3-2
size: few
D: -
DNA: TGTGCCAGCAGCGGGCAGCGGAACACTGAAGCTTTCTTT
CDR3: CASSGQRNTEAFF

J: TRBJ2-1
V: TRBV4-3
size: -
D: TRBD1
DNA: TGCGCCAGCAGTCCCGGGACAGGGCTAGGGAATGAGCAGTTCTTC
CDR3: CASSPGTGLGNEQFF

J: TRBJ1-1
V: TRBV6-5
size: -
D: TRBD1
DNA: TGTGCCAGCAGTCAACCAGGGACAGGGCAAACTGAAGCTTTCTTT
CDR3: CASSQPGTGQTEAFF

J: TRBJ2-7
V: TRBV7-2
size: -
D: -
DNA: TGTGCCAGCAGCTTAGCACCCCTAGGGCAGGCCCTTTTCTACGAGCAGTACTTC
CDR3: CASSLAPLGQALFYEQYF

J: TRBJ2-3
V: TRBV11-3
size: -
D: -
DNA: TGTGCCAGCAGCCGGGGGTTGGCAGATACGCAGTATTTT
CDR3: CASSRGLADTQYF

J: TRBJ1-2
V: TRBV29-1
size: -
D: -
DNA: TGCAGCGTTGACACGACAGTCTATGGCTACACCTTC
CDR3: CSVDTTVYGYTF

J: TRBJ2-5
V: TRBV5-1
size: -
D: -
DNA: TGCGCCAGCAGCTTGATTGCAGGGTCGCAAGAGACCCAGTACTTC
CDR3: CASSLIAGSQETQYF

J: TRBJ1-2
V: TRBV2
size: once
D: -
DNA: TGTGCCAGCAGTGCTCAGGGTTATGGCTACACCTTC
CDR3: CASSAQGYGYTF

J: TRBJ2-3
V: TRBV12-3/TRBV12-4
size: -
D: -
DNA: TGTGCCAGCAGGGGGGACACAGATACGCAGTATTTT
CDR3: CASRGDTDTQYF

J: TRBJ1-6
V: TRBV4-2
size: -
D: TRBD1
DNA: TGTGCCAGCAGCCAAGGTGTTACAACAGGGGGACTCGCGACCCTCCACTTT
CDR3: CASSQGVTTGGLATLHF

J: TRBJ2-2
V: TRBV6-4
size: -
D: TRBD2
DNA: TGTGCCAGCAGTAGCGGGGGGGCCACCGGGGAGCTGTTTTTT
CDR3: CASSSGGATGELFF

J: TRBJ1-2
V: TRBV30
size: -
D: -
DNA: TGTGCCACCCAAGGGGGGGCGAGAAATGGCTACACCTTC
CDR3: CATQGGARNGYTF

J: TRBJ1-1
V: TRBV28
size: -
D: TRBD1
DNA: TGTGCCAGCAGGACAGGGTCGGTTGCTGAAGCTTTCTTT
CDR3: CASRTGSVAEAFF

J: TRBJ2-1
V: TRBV3-1/TRBV3-2
size: -
D: -
DNA: TGTGCCAGCAGCCTAATCCTGACGGGCTATGAGCAGTTCTTC
CDR3: CASSLILTGYEQFF

J: TRBJ1-4
V: TRBV15
size: -
D: -
DNA: TGTGCCACCAGCAGGTCCACAGGGGAAAAACTGTTTTTT
CDR3: CATSRSTGEKLFF

J: TRBJ2-3
V: TRBV18
size: once
D: -
DNA: TGTGCCAGCTCACCAGGGAGACAGGCCCCAGATACGCAGTATTTT
CDR3: CASSPGRQAPDTQYF

J: TRBJ2-3
V: TRBV28
size: -
D: -
DNA: TGTGCCAGCAGTCCTCAGGGCAGGGACACAGATACGCAGTATTTT
CDR3: CASSPQGRDTDTQYF

J: TRBJ1-3
V: TRBV10-1
size: -
D: -
DNA: TGCGCCAGCAGTCAACAGAGCTCTGGAAACACCATATATTTT
CDR3: CASSQQSSGNTIYF

J: TRBJ1-5
V: TRBV7-2
size: -
D: -
DNA: TGTGCCAGCAGCTTAGAAGGTTATAGCAATCAGCCCCAGCATTTT
CDR3: CASSLEGYSNQPQHF

J: TRBJ1-3
V: TRBV2
size: -
D: TRBD1
DNA: TGTGCCAGCGGACAGGGTTTGGGAAACACCATATATTTT
CDR3: CASGQGLGNTIYF

J: TRBJ1-2
V: TRBV19
size: -
D: -
DNA: TGTGCCAGTGCAAACCGGGACGGAGCTAACTATGGCTACACCTTC
CDR3: CASANRDGANYGYTF

J: TRBJ1-3
V: TRBV18
size: -
D: -
DNA: TGTGCCAGCTCCCCCCGGAGCGCAGGACGCTCCTCTGGAAACACCATATATTTT
CDR3: CASSPRSAGRSSGNTIYF

J: TRBJ2-7
V: TRBV4-1
size: -
D: -
DNA: TGCGCCAGCAGCCCGAGGACTGCCACCTACGAGCAGTACTTC
CDR3: CASSPRTATYEQYF

J: TRBJ1-3
V: TRBV9
size: -
D: -
DNA: TGTGCCAGCAGCGTAGGCCTTTGGGACACCATATATTTT
CDR3: CASSVGLWDTIYF

J: TRBJ1-5
V: TRBV5-6
size: -
D: -
DNA: TGTGCCAGCAGCTTGGGTCTGGATAATAGCAATCAGCCCCAGCATTTT
CDR3: CASSLGLDNSNQPQHF

J: TRBJ1-2
V: TRBV28
size: -
D: -
DNA: TGTGCCAGCAGTATTGGACAGAACTACTATGGCTACACCTTC
CDR3: CASSIGQNYYGYTF

J: TRBJ1-2
V: TRBV3-1/TRBV3-2
size: -
D: -
DNA: TGTGCCAGCAGCCAAGTAGAGGGGGTTGACACCTTC
CDR3: CASSQVEGVDTF

J: TRBJ1-1
V: TRBV30
size: -
D: TRBD1
DNA: TGTGCCTGGAGTACGGGACAGGGGATCATCACTGAAGCTTTCTTT
CDR3: CAWSTGQGIITEAFF

J: TRBJ2-7
V: TRBV3-1/TRBV3-2
size: -
D: -
DNA: TGTGCCAGCAGCCCGAGCTCCTACGAGCAGTACTTC
CDR3: CASSPSSYEQYF

J: TRBJ1-5
V: TRBV6-2/TRBV6-3
size: once
D: -
DNA: TGTGCCAGCAGTTCTAGGGCAGAGGGACAGCCCCAGCATTTT
CDR3: CASSSRAEGQPQHF

J: TRBJ1-4
V: TRBV2
size: -
D: -
DNA: TGTGCCAGCGTTAGTGACTCTCAAGCAGGTGAAAAACTGTTTTTT
CDR3: CASVSDSQAGEKLFF

J: TRBJ2-5
V: TRBV5-6
size: -
D: -
DNA: TGTGCCAGCAGCTTGGACCCGAGGGCCCAGTACTTC
CDR3: CASSLDPRAQYF

J: TRBJ1-3
V: TRBV7-2
size: -
D: TRBD1
DNA: TGTGCCAGCAGCTTACGCCGCCCAGGGGGCGCTGGAAACACCATATATTTT
CDR3: CASSLRRPGGAGNTIYF

J: TRBJ1-1
V: TRBV19
size: -
D: -
DNA: TGTGCCAGTAGTATTACGTCACAGATGAACACTGAAGCTTTCTTT
CDR3: CASSITSQMNTEAFF